The T cell receptor beta chain described here comes from a study of post-analysis software for immune sequencing data. This CDR3 is built from 10 residues. Germline loops: CDR1 SQVTM, CDR2 ANQGSEA. Trimming left V 4 bases short and J 5 bases short, with 6 bases between. As to this clonotype: Antigen: not known.

Prepared libraries of TCR beta cDNA carried unique molecular identifiers. MiXCR, run by TCRdb on the PCR reads, gives a single entry per CDR3 protein. The data hold about 430,000 distinct CDR3 sequences, with about 40% observed a single time. Findings and caveats of the study: Elevated frequency relative to controls characterized roughly five TRBV segments in patients, TRBV5-6, TRBV5-1 and TRBV20-1 among them.

The sequenced sample was blood. The V gene is TRBV29-1, the J gene TRBJ2-7, with a tentative D call TRBD2 (5 bases). This sequence was found in a girl aged 2 to 9 with multiple sclerosis. The CDR3 region is CSVAGNEQYF. CDR3 DNA: TGCAGCGTTGCCGGGAACGAGCAGTACTTC.